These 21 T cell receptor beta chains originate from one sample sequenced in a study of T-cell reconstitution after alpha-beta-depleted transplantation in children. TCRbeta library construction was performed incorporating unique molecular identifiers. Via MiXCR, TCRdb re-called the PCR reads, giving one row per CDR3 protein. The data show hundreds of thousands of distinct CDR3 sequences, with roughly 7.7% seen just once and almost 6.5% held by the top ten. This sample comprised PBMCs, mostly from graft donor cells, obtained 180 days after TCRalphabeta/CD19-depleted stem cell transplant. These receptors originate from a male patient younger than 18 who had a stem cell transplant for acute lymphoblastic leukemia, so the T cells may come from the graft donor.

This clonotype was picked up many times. The CDR3 DNA sequence: TGTGCCAGCAGCGCCCAGGGCCGGGGGGCCAACGTCCTGACTTTC. Translating it yields CASSAQGRGANVLTF. The V call is TRBV9, the J call TRBJ2-6, with a tentative D call TRBD1 (5 bases). This CDR3 is built from 15 residues. Germline-derived CDR1 and CDR2 are SGDLS and YYNGEE. The V gene lost 3 bases and the J gene lost 4 bases, with 11 bases spanning the gap.

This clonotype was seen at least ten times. CDR3 protein: CASSLGPAGSTDTQYF. DNA of the CDR3: TGTGCCAGCAGCTTGGGGCCTGCAGGGAGCACAGATACGCAGTATTTT. The chain links TRBV7-6 to TRBJ2-3; D is perhaps TRBD1 (5 bases). With 3 bases removed from V and 0 bases from J, the gap between germline ends came to 13 bases. The germline V gene encodes CDR1 SGHVS and CDR2 FNYEAQ. This CDR3 region has 16 residues.

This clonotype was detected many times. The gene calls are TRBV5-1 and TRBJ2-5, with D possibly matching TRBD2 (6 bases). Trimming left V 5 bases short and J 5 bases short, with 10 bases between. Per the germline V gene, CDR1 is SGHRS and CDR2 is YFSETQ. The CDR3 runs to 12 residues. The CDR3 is CASRSRGETQYF. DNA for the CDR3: TGCGCCAGCAGGTCCCGGGGGGAGACCCAGTACTTC. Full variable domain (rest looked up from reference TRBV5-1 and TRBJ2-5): KAGVTQTPRYLIKTRGQQVTLSCSPISGHRSVSWYQQTPGQGLQFLFEYFSETQRNKGNFPGRFSGRQFSNSRSEMNVSTLELGDSALYLCASRSRGETQYFGPGTRLLVL.

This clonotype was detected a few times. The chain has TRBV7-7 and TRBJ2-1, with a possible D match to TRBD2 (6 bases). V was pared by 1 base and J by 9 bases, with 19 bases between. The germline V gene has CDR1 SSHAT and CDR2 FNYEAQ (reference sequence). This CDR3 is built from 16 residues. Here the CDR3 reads CASSLDRGGGRGEQFF. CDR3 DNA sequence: TGTGCCAGCAGCTTAGATAGGGGAGGAGGGCGAGGTGAGCAGTTCTTC.

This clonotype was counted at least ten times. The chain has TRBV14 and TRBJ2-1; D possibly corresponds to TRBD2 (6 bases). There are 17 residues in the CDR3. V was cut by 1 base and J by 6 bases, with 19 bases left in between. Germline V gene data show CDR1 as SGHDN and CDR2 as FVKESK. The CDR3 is CASSQVPTWVGGNEQFF. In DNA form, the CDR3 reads TGTGCCAGCAGCCAAGTCCCGACTTGGGTGGGGGGCAATGAGCAGTTCTTC.

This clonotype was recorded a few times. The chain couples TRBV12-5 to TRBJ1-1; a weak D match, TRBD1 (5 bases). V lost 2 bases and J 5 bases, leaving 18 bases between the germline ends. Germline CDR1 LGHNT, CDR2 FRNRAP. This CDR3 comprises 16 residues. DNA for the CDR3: TGTGCTAGTGGTTTGAGTTGGGGGGGAGCTAGGACTGAAGCTTTCTTT. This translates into CASGLSWGGARTEAFF. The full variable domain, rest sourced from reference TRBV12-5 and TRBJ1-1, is DARVTQTPRHKVTEMGQEVTMRCQPILGHNTVFWYRQTMMQGLELLAYFRNRAPLDDSGMPKDRFSAEMPDATLATLKIQPSEPRDSAVYFCASGLSWGGARTEAFFGQGTRLTVV.

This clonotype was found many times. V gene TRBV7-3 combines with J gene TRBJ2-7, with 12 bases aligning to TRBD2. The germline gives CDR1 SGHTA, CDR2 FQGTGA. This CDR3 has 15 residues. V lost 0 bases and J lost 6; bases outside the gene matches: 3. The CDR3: CASSLTGLAGGEQYF. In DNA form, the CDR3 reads TGTGCCAGCAGCTTAACGGGACTAGCGGGTGGCGAGCAGTACTTC.

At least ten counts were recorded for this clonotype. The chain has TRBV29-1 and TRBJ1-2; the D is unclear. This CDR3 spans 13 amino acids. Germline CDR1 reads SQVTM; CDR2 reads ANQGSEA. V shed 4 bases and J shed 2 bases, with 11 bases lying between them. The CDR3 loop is CSVAYANNYGYTF. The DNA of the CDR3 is TGCAGCGTTGCGTATGCCAACAACTATGGCTACACCTTC.

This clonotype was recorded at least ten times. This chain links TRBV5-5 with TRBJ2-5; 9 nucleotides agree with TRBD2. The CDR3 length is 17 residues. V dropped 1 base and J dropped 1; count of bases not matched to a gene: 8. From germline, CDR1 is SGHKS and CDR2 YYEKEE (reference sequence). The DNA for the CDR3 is TGTGCCAGCAGCTTGCGGGGGGTAGCGGGGGTCCAAGAGACCCAGTACTTC. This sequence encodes CASSLRGVAGVQETQYF.

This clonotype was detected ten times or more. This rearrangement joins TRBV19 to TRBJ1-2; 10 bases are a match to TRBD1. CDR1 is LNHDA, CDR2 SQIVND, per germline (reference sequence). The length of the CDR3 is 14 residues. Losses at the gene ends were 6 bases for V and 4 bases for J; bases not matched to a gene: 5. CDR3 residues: CASRPGQGFYGYTF. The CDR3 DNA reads TGTGCCAGTAGGCCGGGACAGGGGTTCTATGGCTACACCTTC.

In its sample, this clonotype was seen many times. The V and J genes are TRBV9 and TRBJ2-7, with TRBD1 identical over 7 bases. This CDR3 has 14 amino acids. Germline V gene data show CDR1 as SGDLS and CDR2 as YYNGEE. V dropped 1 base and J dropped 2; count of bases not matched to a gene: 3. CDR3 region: CASSVTGDPYEQYF. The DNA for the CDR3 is TGTGCCAGCAGCGTAACAGGGGACCCCTACGAGCAGTACTTC.

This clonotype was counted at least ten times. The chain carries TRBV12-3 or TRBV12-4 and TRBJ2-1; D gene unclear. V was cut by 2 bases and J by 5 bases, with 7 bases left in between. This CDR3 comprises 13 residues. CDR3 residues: CASSLRPNNEQFF. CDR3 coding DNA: TGTGCCAGCAGTTTAAGGCCCAACAATGAGCAGTTCTTC.

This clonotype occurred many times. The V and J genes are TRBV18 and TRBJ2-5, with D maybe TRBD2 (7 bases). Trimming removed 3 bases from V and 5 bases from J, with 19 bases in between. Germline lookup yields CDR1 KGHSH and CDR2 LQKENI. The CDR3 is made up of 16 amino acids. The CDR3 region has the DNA TGTGCCAGCTCACCCCCCCGGGGGGCGTCTGGGGAGACCCAGTACTTC. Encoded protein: CASSPPRGASGETQYF.

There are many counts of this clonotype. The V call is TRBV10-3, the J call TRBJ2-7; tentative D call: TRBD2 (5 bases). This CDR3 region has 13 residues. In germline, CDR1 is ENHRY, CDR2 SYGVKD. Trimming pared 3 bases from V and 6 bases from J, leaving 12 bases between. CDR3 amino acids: CAISDLRGREQYF. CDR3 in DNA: TGTGCCATCAGTGACCTCAGAGGGCGCGAGCAGTACTTC.

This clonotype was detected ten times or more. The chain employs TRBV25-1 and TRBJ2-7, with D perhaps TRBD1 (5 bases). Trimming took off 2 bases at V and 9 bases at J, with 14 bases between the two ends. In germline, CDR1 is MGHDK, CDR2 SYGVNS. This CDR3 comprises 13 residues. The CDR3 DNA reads TGTGCCAGCAGTGAAAACAGGAACTGGGTGCAGTACTTC. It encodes CASSENRNWVQYF.

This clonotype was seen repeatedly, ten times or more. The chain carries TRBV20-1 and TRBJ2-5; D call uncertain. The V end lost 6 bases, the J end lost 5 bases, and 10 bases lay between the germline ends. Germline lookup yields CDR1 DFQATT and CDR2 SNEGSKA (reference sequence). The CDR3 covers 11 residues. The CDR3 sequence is CSAPRPETQYF. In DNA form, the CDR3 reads TGCAGTGCCCCGCGGCCCGAGACCCAGTACTTC.

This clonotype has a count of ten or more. The CDR3 sequence: CASSVTRPGGTDTQYF. CDR3 in DNA: TGTGCCAGCAGTGTCACACGGCCGGGAGGAACAGATACGCAGTATTTT. This chain joins TRBV12-3 or TRBV12-4 and TRBJ2-3, with 7 bases fitting TRBD2. Trimming took 5 bases from V and 3 from J; bases not matched to a gene: 11. The CDR3 is made up of 16 amino acids.

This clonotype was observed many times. CDR3 bases: TGTGCCAGCAGTTACCATGGCGAAGAGACCCAGTACTTC. Its translation: CASSYHGEETQYF. V is TRBV6-2 or TRBV6-3 and J is TRBJ2-5, with D unresolved. The V gene lost 2 bases and the J gene lost 3 bases, with 7 bases spanning the gap. The CDR3 extends over 13 amino acids. Looked up from germline, CDR1 is MNHEY and CDR2 is SVGEGT.

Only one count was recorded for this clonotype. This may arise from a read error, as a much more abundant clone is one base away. This CDR3 is CASSSRGGIGVEAFF. In nucleotides, the CDR3 is TGTGCCAGCAGTTCAAGGGGAGGGATAGGAGTTGAAGCTTTCTTT. The chain is built from TRBV12-3 or TRBV12-4 and TRBJ1-1; D may be TRBD1 (5 bases). V was clipped by 4 bases and J by 7 bases, with 19 bases between them. There are 15 residues in the CDR3.

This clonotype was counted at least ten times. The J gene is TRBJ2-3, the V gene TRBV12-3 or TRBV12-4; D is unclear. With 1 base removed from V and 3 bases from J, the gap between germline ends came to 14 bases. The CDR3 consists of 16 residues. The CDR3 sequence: CASSLVGRSYTDTQYF. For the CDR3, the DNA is TGTGCCAGCAGTTTAGTAGGCAGGAGCTATACAGATACGCAGTATTTT.

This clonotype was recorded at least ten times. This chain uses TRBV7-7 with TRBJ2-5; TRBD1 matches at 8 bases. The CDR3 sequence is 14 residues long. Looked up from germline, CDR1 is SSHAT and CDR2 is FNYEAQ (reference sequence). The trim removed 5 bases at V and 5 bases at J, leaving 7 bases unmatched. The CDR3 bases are TGTGCCAGCAGCCAAACAGGGGGAAGGGAGACCCAGTACTTC. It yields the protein CASSQTGGRETQYF.